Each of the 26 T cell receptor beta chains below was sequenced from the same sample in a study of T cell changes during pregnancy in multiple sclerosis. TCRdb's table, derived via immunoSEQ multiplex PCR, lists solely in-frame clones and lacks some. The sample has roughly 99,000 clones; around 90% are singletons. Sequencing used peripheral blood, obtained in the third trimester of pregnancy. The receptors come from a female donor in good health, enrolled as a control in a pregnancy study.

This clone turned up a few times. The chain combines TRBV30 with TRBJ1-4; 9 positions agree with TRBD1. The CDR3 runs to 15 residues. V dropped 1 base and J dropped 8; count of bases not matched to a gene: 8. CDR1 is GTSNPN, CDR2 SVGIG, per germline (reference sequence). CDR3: CAWSELQGAGEKLFF. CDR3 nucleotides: TGTGCCTGGAGTGAACTACAGGGGGCAGGAGAAAAACTGTTTTTT.

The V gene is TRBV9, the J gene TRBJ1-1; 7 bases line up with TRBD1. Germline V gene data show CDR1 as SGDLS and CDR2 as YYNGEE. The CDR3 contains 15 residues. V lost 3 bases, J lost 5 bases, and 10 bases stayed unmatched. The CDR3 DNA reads TGTGCCAGCAGCGAGACGGGACAGAGCAGAACTGAAGCTTTCTTT. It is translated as CASSETGQSRTEAFF.

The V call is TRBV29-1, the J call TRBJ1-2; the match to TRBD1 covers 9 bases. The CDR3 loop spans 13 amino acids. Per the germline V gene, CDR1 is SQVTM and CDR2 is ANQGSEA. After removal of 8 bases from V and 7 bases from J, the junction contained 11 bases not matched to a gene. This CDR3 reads CSIGWDRDSGYTF. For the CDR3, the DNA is TGCAGCATCGGGTGGGACAGGGACTCTGGCTACACCTTC.

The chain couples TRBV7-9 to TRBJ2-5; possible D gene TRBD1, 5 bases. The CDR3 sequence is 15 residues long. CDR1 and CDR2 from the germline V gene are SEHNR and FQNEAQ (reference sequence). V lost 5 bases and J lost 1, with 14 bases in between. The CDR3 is CASSLLGGAQETQYF. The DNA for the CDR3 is TGTGCCAGCAGCCTCCTGGGTGGGGCCCAAGAGACCCAGTACTTC.

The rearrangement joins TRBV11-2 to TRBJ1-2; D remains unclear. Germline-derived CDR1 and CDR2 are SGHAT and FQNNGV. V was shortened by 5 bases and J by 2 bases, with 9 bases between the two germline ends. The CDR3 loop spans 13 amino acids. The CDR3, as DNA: TGTGCCAGCAGCCCGCCCCAGAACTATGGCTACACCTTC. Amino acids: CASSPPQNYGYTF.

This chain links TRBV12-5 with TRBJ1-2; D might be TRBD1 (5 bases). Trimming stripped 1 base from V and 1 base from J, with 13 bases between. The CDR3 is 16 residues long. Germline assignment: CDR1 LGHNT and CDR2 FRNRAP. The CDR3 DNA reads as TGTGCTAGTGGTTTGGGGGACGGACTACTTAACTATGGCTACACCTTC. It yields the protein CASGLGDGLLNYGYTF. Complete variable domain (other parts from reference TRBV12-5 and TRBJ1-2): DARVTQTPRHKVTEMGQEVTMRCQPILGHNTVFWYRQTMMQGLELLAYFRNRAPLDDSGMPKDRFSAEMPDATLATLKIQPSEPRDSAVYFCASGLGDGLLNYGYTFGSGTRLTVV.

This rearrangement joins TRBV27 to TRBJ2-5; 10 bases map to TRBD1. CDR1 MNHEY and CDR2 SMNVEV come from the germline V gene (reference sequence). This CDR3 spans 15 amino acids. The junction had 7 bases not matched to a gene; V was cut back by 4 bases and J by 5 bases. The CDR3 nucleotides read TGTGCCAGCAGTTGGGGGACAGGGGTCGGGGAGACCCAGTACTTC. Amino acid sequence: CASSWGTGVGETQYF.

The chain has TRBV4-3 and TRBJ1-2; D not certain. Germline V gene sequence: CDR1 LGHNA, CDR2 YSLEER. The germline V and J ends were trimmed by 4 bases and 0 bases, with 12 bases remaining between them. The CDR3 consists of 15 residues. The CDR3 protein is CASSPVPRANYGYTF. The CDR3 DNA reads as TGCGCCAGCAGCCCGGTTCCCCGAGCTAACTATGGCTACACCTTC.

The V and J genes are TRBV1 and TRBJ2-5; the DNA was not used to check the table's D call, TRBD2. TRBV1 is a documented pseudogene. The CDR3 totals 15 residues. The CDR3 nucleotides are TGCACCAGCTTCAGGGCGGGGGGGCGCCAAGAGACCCAGTACTTC. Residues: CTSFRAGGRQETQYF.

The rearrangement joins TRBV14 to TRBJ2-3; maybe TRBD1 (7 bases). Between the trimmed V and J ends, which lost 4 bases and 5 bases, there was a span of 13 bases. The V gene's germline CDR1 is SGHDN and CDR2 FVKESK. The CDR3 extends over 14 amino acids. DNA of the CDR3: TGTGCCAGCAGCCGCCGACAGGGAGGAGATACGCAGTATTTT. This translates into CASSRRQGGDTQYF.

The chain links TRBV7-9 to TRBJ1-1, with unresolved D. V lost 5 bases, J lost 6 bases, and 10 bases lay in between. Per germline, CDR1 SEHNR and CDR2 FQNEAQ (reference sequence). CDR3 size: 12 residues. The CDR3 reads CASSPPGPEAFF. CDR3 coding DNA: TGTGCCAGCAGCCCCCCTGGGCCTGAAGCTTTCTTT.

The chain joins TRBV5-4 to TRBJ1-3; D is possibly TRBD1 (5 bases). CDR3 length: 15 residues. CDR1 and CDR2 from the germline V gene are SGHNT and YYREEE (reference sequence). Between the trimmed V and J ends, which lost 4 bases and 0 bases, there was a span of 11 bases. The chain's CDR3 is CASSGGGTSGNTIYF. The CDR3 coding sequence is TGTGCCAGCAGCGGGGGGGGGACCTCTGGAAACACCATATATTTT.

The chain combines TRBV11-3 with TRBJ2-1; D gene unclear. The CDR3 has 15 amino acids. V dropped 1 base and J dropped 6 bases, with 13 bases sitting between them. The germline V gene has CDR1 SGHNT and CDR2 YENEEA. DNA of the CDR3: TGTGCCAGCAGCTTAGCGGTCTCGGAGTTCAATGAGCAGTTCTTC. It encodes CASSLAVSEFNEQFF. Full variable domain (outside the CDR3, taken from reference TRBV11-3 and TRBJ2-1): EAGVVQSPRYKIIEKKQPVAFWCNPISGHNTLYWYLQNLGQGPELLIRYENEEAVDDSQLPKDRFSAERLKGVDSTLKIQPAELGDSAVYLCASSLAVSEFNEQFFGPGTRLTVL.

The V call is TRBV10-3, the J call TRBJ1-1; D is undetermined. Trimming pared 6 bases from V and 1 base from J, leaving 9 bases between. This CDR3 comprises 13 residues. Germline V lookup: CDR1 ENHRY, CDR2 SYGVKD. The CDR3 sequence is CAISGGRNTEAFF. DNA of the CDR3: TGTGCCATCAGCGGAGGACGGAACACTGAAGCTTTCTTT.

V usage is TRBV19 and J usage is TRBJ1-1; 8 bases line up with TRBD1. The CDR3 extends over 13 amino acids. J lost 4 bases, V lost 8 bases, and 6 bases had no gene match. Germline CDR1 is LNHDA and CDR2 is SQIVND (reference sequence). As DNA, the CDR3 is TGTGCCAGTTTTTGGACAGGGAGCACTGAAGCTTTCTTT. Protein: CASFWTGSTEAFF.

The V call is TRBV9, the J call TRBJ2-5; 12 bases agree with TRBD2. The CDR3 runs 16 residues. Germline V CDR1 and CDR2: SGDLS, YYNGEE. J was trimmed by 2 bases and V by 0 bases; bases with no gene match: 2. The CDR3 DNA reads TGTGCCAGCAGCGTAGGACTAGCGGGGGAACAAGAGACCCAGTACTTC. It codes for CASSVGLAGEQETQYF.

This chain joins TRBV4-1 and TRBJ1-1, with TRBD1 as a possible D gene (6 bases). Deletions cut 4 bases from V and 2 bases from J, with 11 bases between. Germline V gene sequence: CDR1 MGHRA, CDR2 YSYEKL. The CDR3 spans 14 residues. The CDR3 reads CASSPRDTNTEAFF. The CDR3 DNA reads TGCGCCAGCAGCCCTCGGGACACTAACACTGAAGCTTTCTTT.

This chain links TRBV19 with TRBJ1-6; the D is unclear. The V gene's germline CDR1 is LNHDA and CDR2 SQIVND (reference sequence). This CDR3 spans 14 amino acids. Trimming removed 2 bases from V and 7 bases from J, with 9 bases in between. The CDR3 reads CASSITPQNSPLHF. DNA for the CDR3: TGTGCCAGTAGTATAACTCCGCAAAATTCACCCCTCCACTTT. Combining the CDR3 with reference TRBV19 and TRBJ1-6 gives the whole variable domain DGGITQSPKYLFRKEGQNVTLSCEQNLNHDAMYWYRQDPGQGLRLIYYSQIVNDFQKGDIAEGYSVSREKKESFPLTVTSAQKNPTAFYLCASSITPQNSPLHFGNGTRLTVT.

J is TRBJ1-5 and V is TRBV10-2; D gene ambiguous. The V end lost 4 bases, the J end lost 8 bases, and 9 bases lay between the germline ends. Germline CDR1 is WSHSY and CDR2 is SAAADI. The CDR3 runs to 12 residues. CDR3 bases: TGCGCCAGCAGTGTTGGAAGCGAGCCCCAGCATTTT. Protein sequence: CASSVGSEPQHF.

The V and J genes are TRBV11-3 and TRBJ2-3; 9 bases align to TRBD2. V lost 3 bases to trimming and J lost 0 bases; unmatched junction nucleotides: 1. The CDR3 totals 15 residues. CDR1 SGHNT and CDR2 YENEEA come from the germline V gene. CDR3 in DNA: TGTGCCAGCAGCTTCCTAGCGGGGAGCACAGATACGCAGTATTTT. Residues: CASSFLAGSTDTQYF.

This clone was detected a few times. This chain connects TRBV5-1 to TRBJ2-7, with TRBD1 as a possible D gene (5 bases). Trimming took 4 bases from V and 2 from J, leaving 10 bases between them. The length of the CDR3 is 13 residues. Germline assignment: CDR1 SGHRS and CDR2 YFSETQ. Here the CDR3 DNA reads TGCGCCAGCAGCATAGGGGAACCCTACGAGCAGTACTTC. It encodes CASSIGEPYEQYF.

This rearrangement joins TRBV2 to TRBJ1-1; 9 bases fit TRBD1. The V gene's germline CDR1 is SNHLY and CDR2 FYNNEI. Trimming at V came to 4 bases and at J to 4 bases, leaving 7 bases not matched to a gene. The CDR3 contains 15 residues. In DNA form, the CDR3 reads TGTGCCAGCAGTGGAAAGGACAGGGGAGGCACTGAAGCTTTCTTT. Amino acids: CASSGKDRGGTEAFF.

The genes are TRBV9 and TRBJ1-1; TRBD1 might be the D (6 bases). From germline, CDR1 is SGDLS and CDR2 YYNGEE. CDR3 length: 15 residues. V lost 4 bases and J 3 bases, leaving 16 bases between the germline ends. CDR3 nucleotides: TGTGCCAGCAGCCCCACGGCACAGGGCGACACTGAAGCTTTCTTT. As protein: CASSPTAQGDTEAFF.

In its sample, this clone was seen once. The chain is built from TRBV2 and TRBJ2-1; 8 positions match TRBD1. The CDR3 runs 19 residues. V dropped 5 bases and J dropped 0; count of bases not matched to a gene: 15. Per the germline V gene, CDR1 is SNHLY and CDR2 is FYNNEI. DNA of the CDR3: TGTGCCAGCAGTCTCCCTCACTTTACAGGGGGAAACTCCTACAATGAGCAGTTCTTC. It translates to CASSLPHFTGGNSYNEQFF. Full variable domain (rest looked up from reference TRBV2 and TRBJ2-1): EPEVTQTPSHQVTQMGQEVILRCVPISNHLYFYWYRQILGQKVEFLVSFYNNEISEKSEIFDDQFSVERPDGSNFTLKIRSTKLEDSAMYFCASSLPHFTGGNSYNEQFFGPGTRLTVL.

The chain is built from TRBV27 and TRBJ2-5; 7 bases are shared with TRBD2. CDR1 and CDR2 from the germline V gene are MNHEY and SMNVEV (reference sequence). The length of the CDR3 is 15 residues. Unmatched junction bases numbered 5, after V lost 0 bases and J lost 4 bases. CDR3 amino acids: CASSLSAGGGETQYF. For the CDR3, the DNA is TGTGCCAGCAGTTTATCGGCCGGCGGGGGAGAGACCCAGTACTTC.

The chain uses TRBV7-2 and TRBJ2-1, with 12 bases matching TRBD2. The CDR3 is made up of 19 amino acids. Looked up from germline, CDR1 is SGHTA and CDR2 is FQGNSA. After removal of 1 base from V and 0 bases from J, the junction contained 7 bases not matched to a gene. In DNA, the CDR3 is TGTGCCAGCAGCTTAGTGTCTAGCGGGGGGGTGAGCTCCTACAATGAGCAGTTCTTC. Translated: CASSLVSSGGVSSYNEQFF.